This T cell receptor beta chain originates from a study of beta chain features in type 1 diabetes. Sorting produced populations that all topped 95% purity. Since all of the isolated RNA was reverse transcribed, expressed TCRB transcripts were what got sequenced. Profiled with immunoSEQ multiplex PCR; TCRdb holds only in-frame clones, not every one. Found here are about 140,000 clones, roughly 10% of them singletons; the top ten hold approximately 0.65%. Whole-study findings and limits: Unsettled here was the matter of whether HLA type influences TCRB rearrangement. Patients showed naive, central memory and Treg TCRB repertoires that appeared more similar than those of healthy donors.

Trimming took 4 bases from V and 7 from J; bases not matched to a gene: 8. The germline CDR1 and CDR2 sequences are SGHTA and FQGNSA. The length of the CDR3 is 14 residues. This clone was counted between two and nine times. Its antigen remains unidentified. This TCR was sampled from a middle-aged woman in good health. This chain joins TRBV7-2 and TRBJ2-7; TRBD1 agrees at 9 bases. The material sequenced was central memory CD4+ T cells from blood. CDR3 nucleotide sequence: TGTGCCAGCAGCTCGTCGGGACAGGGCTTGGAGCAGTACTTC. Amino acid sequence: CASSSSGQGLEQYF.